The sample holds a few counts of the clone carrying this T cell receptor beta chain. What it binds is not known. This record comes from a study of T-cell memory formation after mild COVID-19. Turning to the study itself: Each donor largely had its own TCR clusters. The study's findings and limits: The second-wave clones peaking on day 37 were not confirmed as SARS-CoV-2-specific.

Constant-segment primers and 5'RACE yielded cDNA libraries for TCR alpha and TCR beta, each carrying sample barcodes and UMIs. TCRdb analysed the 5' RACE reads with MiXCR anew, one entry per CDR3 protein. The repertoire holds under 350,000 distinct CDR3 sequences, roughly 16% seen once, with 20% to 25% in the top ten. This CDR3 is built from 15 residues. Germline V lookup: CDR1 MGHRA, CDR2 YSYEKL. V shed 0 bases and J shed 8 bases, with 13 bases lying between them. This rearrangement joins TRBV4-1 to TRBJ1-4; D gene uncertain. The source material was PBMCs or a T cell subset sorted from them (not recorded which). The clonotype comes from a man younger than 35 who had mild COVID-19 (a few samples of this study predate the infection). Cell type and time point are not known. The CDR3 DNA follows: TGCGCCAGCAGCCAAGAAGGCAGTTTGGGAGAAAAACTGTTTTTT. It translates to CASSQEGSLGEKLFF.